This T cell receptor (beta chain) was captured by sequencing in a study of shared clonotypes between healthy human individuals. Notes on the study in general: Clonotype sharing among donors likely depends on sequencing depth.

Turning to this clone: Its antigen is undetermined.

This CDR3 has 13 amino acids. From germline, CDR1 is MNHEY and CDR2 SMNVEV (reference sequence). With 7 bases removed from V and 7 bases from J, the gap between germline ends came to 13 bases. Here immunoSEQ multiplex PCR was the method, and the copy in TCRdb shows in-frame clones only, minus some. The sample holds a few hundred thousand clones, about nine tenths seen once. The sample consisted of memory CD8+ T cells sorted from blood. Specified subset: CD45RO+ cells pooled with CCR7-negative TemRA cells. The chain is built from TRBV27 and TRBJ1-4; D not resolved. This receptor was taken from a man between 18 and 35 years old in good health. CDR3 nucleotide sequence: TGTGCCAGCACCGCGACCAACGGTGAAAAACTGTTTTTT. This translates into CASTATNGEKLFF.